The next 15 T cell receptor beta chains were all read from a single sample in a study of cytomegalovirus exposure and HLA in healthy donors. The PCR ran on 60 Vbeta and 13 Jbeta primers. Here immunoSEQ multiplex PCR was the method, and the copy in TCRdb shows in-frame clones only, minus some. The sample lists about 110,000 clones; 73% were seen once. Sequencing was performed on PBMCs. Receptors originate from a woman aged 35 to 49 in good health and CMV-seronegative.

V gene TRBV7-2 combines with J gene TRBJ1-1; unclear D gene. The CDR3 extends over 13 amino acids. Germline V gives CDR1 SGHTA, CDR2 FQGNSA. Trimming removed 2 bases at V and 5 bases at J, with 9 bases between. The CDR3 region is CASSLLGVTEAFF. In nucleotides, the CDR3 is TGTGCCAGCAGCTTATTGGGCGTTACTGAAGCTTTCTTT.

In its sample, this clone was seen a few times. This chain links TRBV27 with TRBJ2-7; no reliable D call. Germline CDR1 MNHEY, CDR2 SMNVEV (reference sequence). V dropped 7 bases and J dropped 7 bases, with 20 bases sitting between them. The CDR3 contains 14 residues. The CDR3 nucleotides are TGTGCCAGCAATTCAGGTGGCGTCCCTCGGGAGCAGTACTTC. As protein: CASNSGGVPREQYF.

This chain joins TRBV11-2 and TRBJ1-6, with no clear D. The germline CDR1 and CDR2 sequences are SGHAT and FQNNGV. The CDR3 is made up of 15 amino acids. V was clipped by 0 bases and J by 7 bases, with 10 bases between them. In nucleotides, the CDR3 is TGTGCCAGCAGCTTAGAGAGAGGGCAAAATTCACCCCTCCACTTT. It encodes CASSLERGQNSPLHF.

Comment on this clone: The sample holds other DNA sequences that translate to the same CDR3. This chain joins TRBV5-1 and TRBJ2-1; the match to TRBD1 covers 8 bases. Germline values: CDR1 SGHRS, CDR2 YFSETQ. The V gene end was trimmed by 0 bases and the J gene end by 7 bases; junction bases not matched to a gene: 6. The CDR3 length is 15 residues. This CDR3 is CASSLGTQGANEQFF. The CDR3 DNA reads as TGCGCCAGCAGCTTGGGAACGCAGGGGGCGAATGAGCAGTTCTTC.

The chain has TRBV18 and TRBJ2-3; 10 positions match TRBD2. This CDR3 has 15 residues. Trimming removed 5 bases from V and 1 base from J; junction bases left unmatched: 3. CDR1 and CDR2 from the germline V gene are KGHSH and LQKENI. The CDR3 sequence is CASSNLAGGTDTQYF. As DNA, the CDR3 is TGTGCCAGCTCAAACCTAGCGGGGGGCACAGATACGCAGTATTTT. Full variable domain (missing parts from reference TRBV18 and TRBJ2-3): NAGVMQNPRHLVRRRGQEARLRCSPMKGHSHVYWYRQLPEEGLKFMVYLQKENIIDESGMPKERFSAEFPKEGPSILRIQQVVRGDSAAYFCASSNLAGGTDTQYFGPGTRLTVL.

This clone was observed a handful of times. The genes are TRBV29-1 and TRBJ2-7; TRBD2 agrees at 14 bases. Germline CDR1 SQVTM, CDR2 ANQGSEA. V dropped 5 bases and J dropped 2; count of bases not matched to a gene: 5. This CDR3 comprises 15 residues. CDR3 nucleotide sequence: TGCAGCGTTCCGGGGACTAGCGGGAGTCCCTACGAGCAGTACTTC. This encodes CSVPGTSGSPYEQYF.

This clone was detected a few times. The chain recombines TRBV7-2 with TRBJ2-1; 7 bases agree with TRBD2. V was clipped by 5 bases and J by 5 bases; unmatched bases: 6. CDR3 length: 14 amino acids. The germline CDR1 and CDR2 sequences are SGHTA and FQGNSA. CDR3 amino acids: CASSLSSGHNEQFF. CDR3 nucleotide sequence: TGTGCCAGCAGCCTCTCTAGCGGTCACAATGAGCAGTTCTTC.

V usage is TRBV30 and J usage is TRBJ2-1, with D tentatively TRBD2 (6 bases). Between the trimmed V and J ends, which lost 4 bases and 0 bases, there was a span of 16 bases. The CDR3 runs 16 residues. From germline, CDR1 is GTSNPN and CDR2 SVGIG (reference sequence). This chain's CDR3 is CAWTHKAGGSYNEQFF. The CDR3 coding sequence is TGTGCCTGGACACATAAAGCGGGTGGCTCCTACAATGAGCAGTTCTTC.

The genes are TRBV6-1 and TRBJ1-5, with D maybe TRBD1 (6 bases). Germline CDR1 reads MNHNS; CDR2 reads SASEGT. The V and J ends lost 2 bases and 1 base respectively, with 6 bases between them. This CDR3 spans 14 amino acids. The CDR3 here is CASSEQGSNQPQHF. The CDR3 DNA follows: TGTGCCAGCAGTGAACAGGGGAGCAATCAGCCCCAGCATTTT.

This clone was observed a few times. In DNA, the CDR3 is TGTGCCAGCAGTCACAGGGTGGAGCAGCCCCAGCATTTT. Translating gives CASSHRVEQPQHF. This chain joins TRBV6-6 and TRBJ1-5; a possible D gene is TRBD1 (6 bases). V lost 5 bases and J 7 bases, leaving 12 bases between the germline ends. The CDR3 is 13 amino acids. The germline gives CDR1 MNHNY, CDR2 SVGAGI (reference sequence).

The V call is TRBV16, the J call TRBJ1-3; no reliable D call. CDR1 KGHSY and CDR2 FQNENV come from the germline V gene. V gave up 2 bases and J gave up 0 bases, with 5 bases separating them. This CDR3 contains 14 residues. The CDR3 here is CASSQQVSGNTIYF. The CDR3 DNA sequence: TGTGCCAGCAGCCAACAGGTCTCTGGAAACACCATATATTTT.

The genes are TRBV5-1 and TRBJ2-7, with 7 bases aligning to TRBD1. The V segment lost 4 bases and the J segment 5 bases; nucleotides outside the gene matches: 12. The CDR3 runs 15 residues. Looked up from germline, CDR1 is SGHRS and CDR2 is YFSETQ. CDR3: CASSRYDREYDEQYF. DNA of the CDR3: TGCGCCAGCAGCCGTTACGACAGGGAATACGACGAGCAGTACTTC.

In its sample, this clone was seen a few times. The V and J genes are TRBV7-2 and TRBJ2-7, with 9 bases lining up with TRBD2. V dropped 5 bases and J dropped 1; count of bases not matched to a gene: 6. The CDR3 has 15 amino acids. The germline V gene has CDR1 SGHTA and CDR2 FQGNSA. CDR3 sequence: CASSPGTSFSYEQYF. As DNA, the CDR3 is TGTGCCAGCAGCCCCGGGACTAGCTTTTCCTACGAGCAGTACTTC.

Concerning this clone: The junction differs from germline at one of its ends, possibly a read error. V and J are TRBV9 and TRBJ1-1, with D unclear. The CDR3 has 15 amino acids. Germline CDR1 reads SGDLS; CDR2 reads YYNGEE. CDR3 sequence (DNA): TGTGCCGGCAGCGGTACGGGGAAATTCGTCGGGGAAGCTTTCTTT. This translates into CAGSGTGKFVGEAFF.

CDR3 region: CASSVAAYEKLFF. The CDR3 DNA reads TGTGCCAGCAGTGTGGCCGCTTATGAAAAACTGTTTTTT. This sequence joins TRBV6-1 and TRBJ1-4; D gene ambiguous. V was cut by 4 bases and J by 6 bases, with 9 bases left in between. Germline values: CDR1 MNHNS, CDR2 SASEGT. This CDR3 spans 13 amino acids.